These 10 T cell receptor beta chains came from one sample sequenced in a study of cytomegalovirus exposure and HLA in healthy donors (dated by TCRdb to 2016 to 2017). Library construction relied on the immunoSEQ multiplex PCR assay. The multiplex PCR relied on a mix of 60 forward primers for TCR Vbeta segments and 13 reverse primers for TCR Jbeta segments. TCRdb provides this immuneACCESS table in a form limited to in-frame rearrangements. Some clones are lacking; in checked studies, under half of them reflect an unresolved V gene, and why the rest are absent is not known. This sample holds some 120,000 clones; more than 75% were observed only once. In total, the top ten clones hold around 2% of the sample. The specimen sequenced was PBMCs. The receptors here all came from a man aged 18 to 35 in good health and CMV-seronegative.

The chain uses TRBV7-6 and TRBJ1-1; D gene ambiguous. Germline loops: CDR1 SGHVS, CDR2 FNYEAQ. CDR3 size: 13 residues. V was clipped by 4 bases and J by 6 bases, with 12 bases between them. CDR3 sequence: CASSSGEEAEAFF. Written as DNA, the CDR3 is TGTGCCAGCAGCTCCGGGGAGGAGGCTGAAGCTTTCTTT.

V is TRBV7-8 and J is TRBJ1-4; possible D gene TRBD1, 5 bases. The CDR3 length is 16 residues. Trimming cost V 2 bases and J 1 base, with 11 bases left between them. Germline V gene lookup returns CDR1 SGHVS and CDR2 FQNEAQ. The CDR3 DNA is TGTGCCAGCAGCTTAAGGCAGGGACTAACTAATGAAAAACTGTTTTTT. Translated: CASSLRQGLTNEKLFF.

The V call is TRBV4-1, the J call TRBJ2-2, with TRBD1 identical over 10 bases. Germline V gene data show CDR1 as MGHRA and CDR2 as YSYEKL. This CDR3 is 17 amino acids long. V lost 3 bases, J lost 1 base, and 5 bases stayed unmatched. CDR3: CASSHPGQGENTGELFF. CDR3 coding DNA: TGCGCCAGCAGCCACCCCGGACAGGGGGAGAACACCGGGGAGCTGTTTTTT.

The chain is built from TRBV6-6 and TRBJ2-2, with D perhaps TRBD2 (5 bases). The CDR3 has 15 amino acids. Germline CDR1 reads MNHNY; CDR2 reads SVGAGI (reference sequence). The ends were cut back, 0 bases at V and 6 bases at J, with 11 bases in the middle. CDR3 sequence: CASSYSSSGSGELFF. In DNA, the CDR3 is TGTGCCAGCAGTTACTCGTCATCGGGGTCCGGGGAGCTGTTTTTT.

In nucleotides, the CDR3 is TGTGCCAGCAGCTTAAGGGTGAGCGGCGACACCGGGGAGCTGTTTTTT. As protein: CASSLRVSGDTGELFF. The gene calls are TRBV7-9 and TRBJ2-2, with D perhaps TRBD2 (5 bases). The CDR3 is 16 residues long. Germline CDR1 is SEHNR and CDR2 is FQNEAQ (reference sequence). V was cut by 2 bases and J by 3 bases, with 13 bases left in between.

This clone was seen a few times. V is TRBV6-6 and J is TRBJ2-2; no definite D call. Germline values: CDR1 MNHNY, CDR2 SVGAGI (reference sequence). The ends were cut back, 8 bases at V and 3 bases at J, with 7 bases in the middle. This CDR3 contains 12 residues. Here the CDR3 DNA reads TGTGCCAGCTATGGAGACACCGGGGAGCTGTTTTTT. It yields the protein CASYGDTGELFF.

This chain links TRBV13 with TRBJ1-1, with 7 nucleotides matching TRBD1. The CDR3 covers 14 residues. From germline, CDR1 is PRHDT and CDR2 FYEKMQ (reference sequence). V shed 6 bases and J 0 bases; nucleotides not matched to a gene: 4. In DNA form, the CDR3 reads TGTGCCAGCAGGACCGGGACAGTGAACACTGAAGCTTTCTTT. Protein sequence: CASRTGTVNTEAFF.

The CDR3 loop is CASSLVGTSGTDTQYF. CDR3 DNA: TGCGCCAGCAGCTTGGTCGGGACTAGCGGTACAGATACGCAGTATTTT. The rearrangement uses TRBV5-1 and TRBJ2-3, with 11 bases that match TRBD2. Per germline, CDR1 SGHRS and CDR2 YFSETQ. V shed 0 bases, J shed 3 bases, and the junction held 3 bases outside the gene matches. This CDR3 is built from 16 residues.

This clone was picked up one time. The chain joins TRBV25-1 to TRBJ1-1; 8 bases map to TRBD1. CDR3 length equals 15 residues. The germline CDR1 and CDR2 sequences are MGHDK and SYGVNS. Unmatched junction bases numbered 4, after V lost 0 bases and J lost 4 bases. The CDR3 region has the DNA TGTGCCAGCAGTGAATATAGGACAGGGCGCACTGAAGCTTTCTTT. Translated: CASSEYRTGRTEAFF. Based on the CDR3 plus reference TRBV25-1 and TRBJ1-1, the full variable domain is EADIYQTPRYLVIGTGKKITLECSQTMGHDKMYWYQQDPGMELHLIHYSYGVNSTEKGDLSSESTVSRIRTEHFPLTLESARPSHTSQYLCASSEYRTGRTEAFFGQGTRLTVV.

The table lists this clone with a few counts. This chain links TRBV10-2 with TRBJ2-7; TRBD2 matches at 10 bases. In germline, CDR1 is WSHSY, CDR2 SAAADI. The CDR3 contains 15 residues. V was clipped by 4 bases and J by 2 bases; unmatched bases: 5. The CDR3 region is CASSVGSGGPYEQYF. CDR3 DNA sequence: TGCGCCAGCAGTGTAGGTAGCGGGGGGCCCTACGAGCAGTACTTC.